A selection of T cell receptor beta chains follows, all from one sample in a study of CXCR3-negative and CXCR3-positive naive CD8 T cells. TCRdb reprocessed the 5' RACE reads; each CDR3 protein has one entry and no DNA is given. The sample includes some 140,000 distinct CDR3 sequences. Sequenced material: naive CXCR3+ CD8+ T cells from blood. The receptors originated from a human donor in good health. Some clones in this sample may be carry-over from other donors' samples. CDR3s include the opening cysteine and the closing phenylalanine or tryptophan.

cdr3_aa,cdr3_length,v_call,j_call
CSGTSGGGYEQYF,13,TRBV20-1,TRBJ2-7
CASRGMNTGELFF,13,TRBV2,TRBJ2-2
CASSLGASGGYEQYF,15,TRBV5-5,TRBJ2-7
CSVEFRDSQYF,11,TRBV29-1,TRBJ2-7
CSVEGDRGAEAFF,13,TRBV29-1,TRBJ1-1
CASSLWLAGGLNEQFF,16,TRBV5-1,TRBJ2-1
CASSLAGVGVGTDTQYF,17,TRBV14,TRBJ2-3
CSVEGEGQLYEQYF,14,TRBV29-1,TRBJ2-7
CASSLTPTGELFF,13,TRBV12-3/TRBV12-4,TRBJ2-2
CSARGGQGAPYEQYF,15,TRBV20-1,TRBJ2-7
CASSLENLPGHPF,13,TRBV7-9,TRBJ1-2
CSVEDPMGWDYEQYF,15,TRBV29-1,TRBJ2-7
CASSLGLADTQYF,13,TRBV7-9,TRBJ2-3
CSVVDSYLTNYGYTF,15,TRBV29-1,TRBJ1-2
CASSPDSGASTDTQYF,16,TRBV28,TRBJ2-3
CASSQEAWGQSPLHF,15,TRBV7-3,TRBJ1-6
CASSYRDGDTEAFF,14,TRBV6-2/TRBV6-3,TRBJ1-1
CSAPGQLGYTF,11,TRBV20-1,TRBJ1-2
CASSSADYTRLGEQYF,16,TRBV13,TRBJ2-7
CASSPDTGPEQYF,13,TRBV5-4,TRBJ2-7